What follows are 12 T cell receptor beta chains derived from one specimen sequenced in a study of identifying expanded T cells in peripheral blood. TCRdb keeps only in-frame clones here, not all; method: immunoSEQ multiplex PCR. The table lists 90,000 to 95,000 clones, roughly 87% of them singletons. The source material was blood. The receptors here all came from a person aged 18 to 69 in good health.

The CDR3, as DNA: TGCGCCAGCAGTCCTGATTCGACCACAGATACGCAGTATTTT. This codes for CASSPDSTTDTQYF. The chain employs TRBV10-1 and TRBJ2-3, with D hard to call. This CDR3 is built from 14 residues. In germline, CDR1 is WNHNN, CDR2 SYGVQD (reference sequence). Trimming removed 5 bases from V and 2 bases from J, with 11 bases in between.

The table lists this clone with a few counts. The chain employs TRBV5-1 and TRBJ1-3; D unclear. CDR3 length: 13 amino acids. Trimming cost V 4 bases and J 0 bases, with 5 bases left between them. Germline V gives CDR1 SGHRS, CDR2 YFSETQ. The CDR3 sequence is CASSPGSGNTIYF. The DNA of the CDR3 is TGCGCCAGCAGCCCCGGCTCTGGAAACACCATATATTTT.

The V and J genes are TRBV7-2 and TRBJ1-2, with D maybe TRBD1 (6 bases). The CDR3 consists of 13 residues. With 5 bases removed from V and 5 bases from J, the gap between germline ends came to 12 bases. CDR1 and CDR2 from the germline V gene are SGHTA and FQGNSA. The CDR3 region is CASSAGQTYGYTF. In nucleotides, the CDR3 is TGTGCCAGCAGCGCCGGACAGACATATGGCTACACCTTC.

In the case of this clone: Within the sample, other DNA sequences also encode this same CDR3. The gene calls are TRBV15 and TRBJ2-1, with 10 bases identical to TRBD2. With 0 bases clipped from V and 0 bases from J, the junction kept 5 bases outside the gene matches. There are 18 residues in the CDR3. Germline V gene lookup returns CDR1 LNHNV and CDR2 YYDKDF (reference sequence). CDR3 region: CATSREAGGSSSYNEQFF. As DNA, the CDR3 is TGTGCCACCAGCAGAGAAGCGGGAGGGTCGAGCTCCTACAATGAGCAGTTCTTC.

The chain recombines TRBV11-2 with TRBJ2-1; D may be TRBD1 (6 bases). Trimming pared 4 bases from V and 6 bases from J, leaving 13 bases between. Germline assignment: CDR1 SGHAT and CDR2 FQNNGV. CDR3 size: 14 residues. CDR3 region: CASSSLDSANEQFF. CDR3 coding DNA: TGTGCCAGCAGCTCTCTGGACAGTGCCAATGAGCAGTTCTTC.

The V and J genes are TRBV27 and TRBJ2-1; 7 bases agree with TRBD2. With V trimmed by 5 bases and J by 1 base, 11 bases remained unmatched. The CDR3 contains 17 residues. CDR1 and CDR2 from the germline V gene are MNHEY and SMNVEV (reference sequence). The CDR3 nucleotides read TGTGCCAGCAGTGAAGGGCACGGGGGGAGGTCCTACAATGAGCAGTTCTTC. Translation: CASSEGHGGRSYNEQFF.

This rearrangement joins TRBV19 to TRBJ1-1; a weak D match, TRBD1 (6 bases). Looked up from germline, CDR1 is LNHDA and CDR2 is SQIVND (reference sequence). V lost 7 bases to trimming and J lost 0 bases, with 18 bases between them. The CDR3 runs to 16 residues. The CDR3 region is CASTEKGGLMNTEAFF. The CDR3 bases are TGTGCCAGTACTGAAAAGGGGGGTCTCATGAACACTGAAGCTTTCTTT.

The chain has TRBV7-3 and TRBJ2-5; 11 bases map to TRBD2. Germline-derived CDR1 and CDR2 are SGHTA and FQGTGA. After removal of 4 bases from V and 11 bases from J, the junction contained 9 bases not matched to a gene. The CDR3 extends over 14 amino acids. CDR3 DNA sequence: TGTGCCAGCAGCTATAGCGGGGGGGCCAAGGTTCAGTACTTC. Translating it yields CASSYSGGAKVQYF.

This clone showed up just a few times. The rearrangement links TRBV30 to TRBJ1-1; unclear D gene. V lost 4 bases and J lost 3, with 15 bases in between. Germline values: CDR1 GTSNPN, CDR2 SVGIG (reference sequence). CDR3 length equals 14 residues. CDR3 in amino acids: CAWNRGVLDTEAFF. CDR3 sequence (DNA): TGTGCCTGGAATAGAGGAGTTTTGGACACTGAAGCTTTCTTT.

The V and J genes are TRBV15 and TRBJ2-1; D is perhaps TRBD1 (6 bases). This CDR3 is 14 amino acids long. Germline values: CDR1 LNHNV, CDR2 YYDKDF (reference sequence). V shed 2 bases and J shed 7 bases, with 12 bases lying between them. The CDR3 loop reads CATSRYRAINEQFF. The CDR3 region has the DNA TGTGCCACCAGCAGATACAGGGCAATAAATGAGCAGTTCTTC. Combining the CDR3 with reference TRBV15 and TRBJ2-1 gives the whole variable domain DAMVIQNPRYQVTQFGKPVTLSCSQTLNHNVMYWYQQKSSQAPKLLFHYYDKDFNNEADTPDNFQSRRPNTSFCFLDIRSPGLGDTAMYLCATSRYRAINEQFFGPGTRLTVL.

This clone was recorded once. V is TRBV7-9 and J is TRBJ1-4, with 8 bases that match TRBD1. This CDR3 has 15 residues. The V segment lost 1 base and the J segment 6 bases; nucleotides outside the gene matches: 4. Germline assignment: CDR1 SEHNR and CDR2 FQNEAQ (reference sequence). The CDR3: CASSLGVTGDEKLFF. The DNA for the CDR3 is TGTGCCAGCAGCTTAGGGGTGACAGGGGATGAAAAACTGTTTTTT.

The chain combines TRBV10-3 with TRBJ1-5; TRBD1 aligns across 7 bases. This CDR3 is 13 amino acids long. The V and J ends lost 8 bases and 6 bases, in that order; junction bases with no gene match: 7. The germline V gene has CDR1 ENHRY and CDR2 SYGVKD. In DNA form, the CDR3 reads TGTGCCATCCGGCAGGGGGAAGGTCAGCCCCAGCATTTT. Translating gives CAIRQGEGQPQHF.